Described below is a single T cell receptor (beta chain) sequence and its context. Its target is not known. V was pared by 1 base and J by 4 bases, with 16 bases between. CDR1 is LNHNV, CDR2 YYDKDF, per germline (reference sequence). The CDR3 length is 16 residues. The data stem from a study of post-analysis software for immune sequencing data. Study in general: Both relapsing-remitting and secondary progressive multiple sclerosis featured among the disease courses, as did progressive-relapsing multiple sclerosis. General observations from the study: A few TRBV segments appeared more often in patients than in controls, and TRBV5-6, TRBV5-1 and TRBV20-1 were among these. In multiple sclerosis, normalized Chao1 diversity was significantly below that of controls.

TCR beta cDNA libraries had unique molecular identifiers. TCRdb re-analysed the PCR reads in MiXCR, keeping a single row per CDR3 protein. The sample holds about 430,000 distinct CDR3 sequences, 35% to 45% seen once. This clonotype originated in a girl under 10 years old with multiple sclerosis. Sequenced material: blood. This chain uses TRBV15 with TRBJ2-5; D not resolved. The CDR3 sequence is CATSRVATRRRETQYF. CDR3 sequence (DNA): TGTGCCACCAGCAGAGTCGCGACCCGACGGAGAGAGACCCAGTACTTC.